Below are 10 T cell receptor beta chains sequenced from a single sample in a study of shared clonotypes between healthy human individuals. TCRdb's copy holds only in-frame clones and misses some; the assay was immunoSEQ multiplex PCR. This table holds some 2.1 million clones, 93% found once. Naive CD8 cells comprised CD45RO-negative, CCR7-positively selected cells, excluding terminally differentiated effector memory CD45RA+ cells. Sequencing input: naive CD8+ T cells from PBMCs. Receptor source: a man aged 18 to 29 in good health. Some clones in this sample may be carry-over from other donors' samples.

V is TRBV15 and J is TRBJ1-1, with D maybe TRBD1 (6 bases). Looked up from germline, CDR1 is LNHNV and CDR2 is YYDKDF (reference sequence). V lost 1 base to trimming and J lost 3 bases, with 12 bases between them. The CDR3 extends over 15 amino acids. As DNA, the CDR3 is TGTGCCACCAGCAGAGTTCAGGGGAAGGACACTGAAGCTTTCTTT. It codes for CATSRVQGKDTEAFF.

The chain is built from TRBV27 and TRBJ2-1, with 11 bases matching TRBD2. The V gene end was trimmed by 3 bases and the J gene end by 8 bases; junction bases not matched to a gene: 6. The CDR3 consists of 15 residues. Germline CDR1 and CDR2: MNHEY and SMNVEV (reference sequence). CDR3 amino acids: CASSFRLAGRDEQFF. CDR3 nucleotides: TGTGCCAGCAGTTTCCGACTAGCGGGAAGGGATGAGCAGTTCTTC.

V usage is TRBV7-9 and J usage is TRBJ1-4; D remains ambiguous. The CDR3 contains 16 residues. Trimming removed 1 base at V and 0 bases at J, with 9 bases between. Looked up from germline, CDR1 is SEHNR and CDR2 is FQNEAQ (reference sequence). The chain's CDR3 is CASSLGHLTTNEKLFF. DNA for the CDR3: TGTGCCAGCAGCTTAGGACACCTAACAACTAATGAAAAACTGTTTTTT.

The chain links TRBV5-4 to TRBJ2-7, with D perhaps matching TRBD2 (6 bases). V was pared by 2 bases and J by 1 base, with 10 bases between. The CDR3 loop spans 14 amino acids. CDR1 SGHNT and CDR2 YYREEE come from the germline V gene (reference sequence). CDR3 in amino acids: CASSFAGPSYEQYF. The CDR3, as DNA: TGTGCCAGCAGCTTCGCGGGACCATCCTACGAGCAGTACTTC. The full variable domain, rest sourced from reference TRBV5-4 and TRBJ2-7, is ETGVTQSPTHLIKTRGQQVTLRCSSQSGHNTVSWYQQALGQGPQFIFQYYREEENGRGNFPPRFSGLQFPNYSSELNVNALELDDSALYLCASSFAGPSYEQYFGPGTRLTVT.

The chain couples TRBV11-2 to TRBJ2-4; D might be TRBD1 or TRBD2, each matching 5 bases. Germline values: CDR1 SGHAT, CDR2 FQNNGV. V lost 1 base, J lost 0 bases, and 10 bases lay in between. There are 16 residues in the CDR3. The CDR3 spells CASSLVGALAKNIQYF. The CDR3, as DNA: TGTGCCAGCAGCTTAGTCGGGGCACTAGCCAAAAACATTCAGTACTTC.

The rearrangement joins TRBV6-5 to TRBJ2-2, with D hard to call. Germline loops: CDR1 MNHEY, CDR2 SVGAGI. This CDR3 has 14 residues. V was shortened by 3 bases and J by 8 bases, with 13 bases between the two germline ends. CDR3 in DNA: TGTGCCAGCAGTTATGGCCCTACCGCTGGGGAGCTGTTTTTT. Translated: CASSYGPTAGELFF.

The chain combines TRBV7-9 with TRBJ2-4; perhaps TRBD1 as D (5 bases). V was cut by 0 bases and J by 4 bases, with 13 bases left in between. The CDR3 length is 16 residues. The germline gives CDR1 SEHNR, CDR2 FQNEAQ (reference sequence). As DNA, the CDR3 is TGTGCCAGCAGCTTAGCCTTCCAGGGAAAGAAAAACATTCAGTACTTC. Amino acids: CASSLAFQGKKNIQYF.

The CDR3 sequence is CASSWSWEGPGQETQYF. Written as DNA, the CDR3 is TGTGCCAGCAGCTGGAGTTGGGAAGGGCCAGGGCAAGAGACCCAGTACTTC. This chain links TRBV27 with TRBJ2-5; D may be TRBD1 (5 bases). The CDR3 loop spans 17 amino acids. Trimming pared 6 bases from V and 2 bases from J, leaving 22 bases between. The germline gives CDR1 MNHEY, CDR2 SMNVEV (reference sequence).

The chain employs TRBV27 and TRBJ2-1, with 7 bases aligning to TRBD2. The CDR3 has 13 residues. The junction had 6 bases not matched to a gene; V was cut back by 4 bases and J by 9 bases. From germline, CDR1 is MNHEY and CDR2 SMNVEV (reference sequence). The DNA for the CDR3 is TGTGCCAGCAGTTCCCTACTAGCGAGTGAGCAGTTCTTC. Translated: CASSSLLASEQFF.

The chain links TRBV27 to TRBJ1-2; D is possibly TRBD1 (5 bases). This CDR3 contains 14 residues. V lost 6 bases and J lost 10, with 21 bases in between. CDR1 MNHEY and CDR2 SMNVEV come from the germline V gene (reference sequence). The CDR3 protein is CASSIVPGGRDYTF. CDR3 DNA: TGTGCCAGCAGCATAGTTCCGGGGGGACGGGACTACACCTTC.